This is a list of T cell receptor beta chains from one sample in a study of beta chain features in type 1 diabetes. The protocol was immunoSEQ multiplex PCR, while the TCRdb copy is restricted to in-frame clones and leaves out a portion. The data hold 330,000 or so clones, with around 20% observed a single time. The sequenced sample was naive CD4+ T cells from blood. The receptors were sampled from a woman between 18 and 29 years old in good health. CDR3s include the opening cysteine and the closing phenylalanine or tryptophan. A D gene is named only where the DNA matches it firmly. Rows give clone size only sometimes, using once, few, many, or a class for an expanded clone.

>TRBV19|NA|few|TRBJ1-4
TGTGCCAGTACCCTACCCCAGGGTGGCGGTGAAAAACTGTTTTTT
CASTLPQGGGEKLFF
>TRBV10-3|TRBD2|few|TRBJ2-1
TGTGCCATCACCCGGGGGGGCTATGAGCAGTTCTTC
CAITRGGYEQFF
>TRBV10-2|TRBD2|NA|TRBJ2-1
TGCGCCAGCAGGACCGATGCGGGAGGAACCTACAATGAGCAGTTCTTC
CASRTDAGGTYNEQFF
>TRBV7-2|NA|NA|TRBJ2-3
TGTGCCAGCAGCTTTGGGGGGATCCGCACAGATACGCAGTATTTT
CASSFGGIRTDTQYF
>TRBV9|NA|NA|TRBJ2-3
TGTGCCAGCAGCATTATGGGACACGCCACAGATACGCAGTATTTT
CASSIMGHATDTQYF
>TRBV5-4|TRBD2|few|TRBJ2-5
TGTGCCAGCAGCTTGGCCCAAACCGGGAGGGAGACCCAGTACTTC
CASSLAQTGRETQYF
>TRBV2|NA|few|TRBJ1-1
TGTGCCAGCAGCGGGGAGACTAACACTGAAGCTTTCTTT
CASSGETNTEAFF
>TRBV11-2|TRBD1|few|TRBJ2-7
TGTGCCAGCAGCTCTCCGAGGGACAGGGGGTACGAGCAGTACTTC
CASSSPRDRGYEQYF
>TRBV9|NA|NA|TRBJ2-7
TGTGCCAGCAGCGTACAGGGAGGGGGAACCTACGAGCAGTACTTC
CASSVQGGGTYEQYF
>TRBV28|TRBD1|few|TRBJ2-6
TGTGCCAGCAGGCAGGTCCCGGGACAGGGGGCGCGTGGGGCCAACGTCCTGACTTTC
CASRQVPGQGARGANVLTF
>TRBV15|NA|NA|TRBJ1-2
TGTGCCACCAGCAGAGAACCTCAGGGCGTAGGCTATGGCTACACCTTC
CATSREPQGVGYGYTF
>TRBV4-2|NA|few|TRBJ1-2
TGTGCCAGCAGCCAAGATAGAACCCGTCGCTATGGCTACACCTTC
CASSQDRTRRYGYTF
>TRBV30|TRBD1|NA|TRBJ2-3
TGTGCCTGGAGCTATTATCCCAGGGGGCGCCGTACAGATACGCAGTATTTT
CAWSYYPRGRRTDTQYF
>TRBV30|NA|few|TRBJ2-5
TGTGCCTGTCGACTGCATCAAGAGACCCAGTACTTC
CACRLHQETQYF
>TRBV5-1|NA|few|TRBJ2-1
TGCGCCAGCAGCTTGGCGGAAGGGGTGACCTACAATGAGCAGTTCTTC
CASSLAEGVTYNEQFF
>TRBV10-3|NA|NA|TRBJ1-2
TGTGCCATCAGCCAGGGGTTGGACTATGGCTACACCTTC
CAISQGLDYGYTF
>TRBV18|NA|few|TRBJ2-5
TGTGCCAGCTCACCACCCGCAGGGGGGACGGAGACCCAGTACTTC
CASSPPAGGTETQYF
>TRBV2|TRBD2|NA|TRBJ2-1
TGTGCCAGCAGCCTATCTAGCGGGAGTGGCAATGAGCAGTTCTTC
CASSLSSGSGNEQFF
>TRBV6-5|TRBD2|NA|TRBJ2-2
TGTGCCAGCAGTTACATCGCAGCGGGATCTGGCGGGGAGCTGTTTTTT
CASSYIAAGSGGELFF
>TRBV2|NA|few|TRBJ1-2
TGTGCCAGCAGTGAACAGGGGAACTATGGCTACACCTTC
CASSEQGNYGYTF
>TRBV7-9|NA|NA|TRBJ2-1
TGTGCCAGCAGCTTGGGCGGGCCAGATGAGCAGTTCTTC
CASSLGGPDEQFF
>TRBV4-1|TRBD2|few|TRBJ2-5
TGCGCCAGCAGCCGGGGGGGGGAGCGAGAGACCCAGTACTTC
CASSRGGERETQYF
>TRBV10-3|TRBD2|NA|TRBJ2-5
TGTGCCATCAGGGATAGCGGGGGAAGCGGGGAGACCCAGTACTTC
CAIRDSGGSGETQYF
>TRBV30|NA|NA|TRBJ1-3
TGTGCCTGGAGCACAGGGATCTCTGGAAACACCATATATTTT
CAWSTGISGNTIYF
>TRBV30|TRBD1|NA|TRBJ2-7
TGTGCCTGGATGAGGGACAGGGACGAGCAGTACTTC
CAWMRDRDEQYF
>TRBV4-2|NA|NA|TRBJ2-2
TGTGCCAGCAGCCAAGAGGAGCTCGCCGGGGAGCTGTTTTTT
CASSQEELAGELFF
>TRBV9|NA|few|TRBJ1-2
TGTGCCAGCAGCGTAGAGGGGGGGGACACAACCTTC
CASSVEGGDTTF
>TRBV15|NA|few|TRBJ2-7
TGTGCCACCAGCAGAGATCTAGGGGTTGAGCAGTACTTC
CATSRDLGVEQYF
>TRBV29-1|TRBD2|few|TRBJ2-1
TGCAGCGTTGACGGGAGGGCAGGGATGGGGGTTAGCTCCTACAATGAGCAGTTCTTC
CSVDGRAGMGVSSYNEQFF
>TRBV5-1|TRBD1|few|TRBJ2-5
TGCGCCAGCAGTTTACTACCGACAGGGGACGGGGAGACCCAGTACTTC
CASSLLPTGDGETQYF
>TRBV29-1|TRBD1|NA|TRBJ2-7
TGCAGCGCAGGACAGGGGGCGGGCTACGAGCAGTACTTC
CSAGQGAGYEQYF
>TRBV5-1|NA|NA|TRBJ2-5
TGCGCCAGCAGCCTAGGACTCCAAGAGACCCAGTACTTC
CASSLGLQETQYF
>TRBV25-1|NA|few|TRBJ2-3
TGTGCCAGCAGTGAATATTCAGACACAGATACGCAGTATTTT
CASSEYSDTDTQYF
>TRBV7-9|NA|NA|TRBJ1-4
TGTGCCAGCAGTCCCGGACGGGGGAGCAATGAAAAACTGTTTTTT
CASSPGRGSNEKLFF
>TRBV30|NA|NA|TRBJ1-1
TGTGCCTGGAGTCGGGAGGCTAACACTGAAGCTTTCTTT
CAWSREANTEAFF
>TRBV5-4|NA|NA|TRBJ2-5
TGTGCCAGCAGCCTCTCCGGAGGTAGTGAGACCCAGTACTTC
CASSLSGGSETQYF
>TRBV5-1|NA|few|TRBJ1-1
TGCGCCAGCAGCTACGGACAGCCCGGGAACACTGAAGCTTTCTTT
CASSYGQPGNTEAFF
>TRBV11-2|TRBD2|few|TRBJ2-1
TGTGCCAGCAGCGTTCCCGGGACTAGCGGATACAATGAGCAGTTCTTC
CASSVPGTSGYNEQFF
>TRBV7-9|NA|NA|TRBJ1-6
TGTGCCAGCAGCTTGGGCAGCGACAGACCAAATTCACCCCTCCACTTT
CASSLGSDRPNSPLHF
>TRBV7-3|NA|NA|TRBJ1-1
TGTGCCAGCAGCTGGGAGGGAGAGGACACTGAAGCTTTCTTT
CASSWEGEDTEAFF
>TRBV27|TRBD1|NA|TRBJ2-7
TGTGCCAGCAGTTTATATGGGACAGGGGGCACCTACGAGCAGTACTTC
CASSLYGTGGTYEQYF
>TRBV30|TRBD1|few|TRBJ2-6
TGTGCCTGGAGTGAGAACAGGGGCTCTGGGGCCAACGTCCTGACTTTC
CAWSENRGSGANVLTF
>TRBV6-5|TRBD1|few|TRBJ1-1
TGTGCCAGCAGTTACGATGGGACAGGGTTAACCACTGAAGCTTTCTTT
CASSYDGTGLTTEAFF
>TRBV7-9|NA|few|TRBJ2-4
TGTGCCAGCAGCCTCTCCGACAGGACGGACATTCAGTACTTC
CASSLSDRTDIQYF
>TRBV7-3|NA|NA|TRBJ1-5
TGTGCCAGCAGCCGGGATCGTAATCAGCCCCAGCATTTT
CASSRDRNQPQHF
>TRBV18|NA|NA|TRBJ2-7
TGTGCCAGCTCATTCTCCTCCTACGAGCAGTACTTC
CASSFSSYEQYF
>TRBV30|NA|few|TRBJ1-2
TGTGCCTGGAGTGTAAGACAGGTCTATGGCTACACCTTC
CAWSVRQVYGYTF
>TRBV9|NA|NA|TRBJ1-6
TGTGCCAGCAGTGCCGCCCTGGGGGGGGGAGGTAATTCACCCCTCCACTTT
CASSAALGGGGNSPLHF
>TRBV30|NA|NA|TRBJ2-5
TGTGCCTGGAGTGTACGGCTGGGCGAGACCCAGTACTTC
CAWSVRLGETQYF
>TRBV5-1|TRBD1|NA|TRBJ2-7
TGCGCCAGCAGCGCTCCGGGACAGCGCTCCTACGAGCAGTACTTC
CASSAPGQRSYEQYF
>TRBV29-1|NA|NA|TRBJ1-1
TGCAGCGGATCCATCCTCGGGAACACTGAAGCTTTCTTT
CSGSILGNTEAFF
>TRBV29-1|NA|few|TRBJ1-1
TGCAGCGGCGTCAACACTGAAGCTTTCTTT
CSGVNTEAFF
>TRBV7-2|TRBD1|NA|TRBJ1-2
TGTGCCAGCAGCTCAAGTCAGACAGGGGGAGGCTATGGCTACACCTTC
CASSSSQTGGGYGYTF
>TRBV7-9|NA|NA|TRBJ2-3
TGTGCCAGCAGCTACCAGCGGGTGGGGAACACAGATACGCAGTATTTT
CASSYQRVGNTDTQYF
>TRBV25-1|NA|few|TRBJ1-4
TGTGCCAGCAGTGAACAGGGGCGGTATGAAAAACTGTTTTTT
CASSEQGRYEKLFF
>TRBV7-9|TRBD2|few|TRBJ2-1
TGTGCCAGCAGGGGACTAGCGGGAGTGGACAATGAGCAGTTCTTC
CASRGLAGVDNEQFF